The rows below give T cell receptor beta chains drawn from one sample of a study of somatic mutations in cytotoxic T cells in rheumatoid arthritis. Measured with immunoSEQ multiplex PCR; TCRdb has only the in-frame clones, and not every one. Of about 15,000 clones detected, around 74% appear once; the ten largest clones hold approximately 15%. Input material: CD8+ T cells sorted from blood. The receptors stem from an adult with rheumatoid arthritis. Both conserved end residues are part of each CDR3. The order of the fields is D gene, V gene, clone size, J gene, CDR3 length, CDR3 protein, CDR3 DNA. A D gene is named only where the DNA matches it firmly. Size is omitted from some rows. Given values are once, few, many or a class for expanded clones.

D gene: TRBD2
V gene: TRBV9
clone size: .
J gene: TRBJ2-3
CDR3 length: 13
CDR3 protein: CASSVGGGDTQYF
CDR3 DNA: TGTGCCAGCAGCGTCGGGGGGGGAGATACGCAGTATTTT

D gene: TRBD2
V gene: TRBV29-1
clone size: .
J gene: TRBJ2-1
CDR3 length: 15
CDR3 protein: CSVALTSGSYNEQFF
CDR3 DNA: TGCAGCGTTGCCTTGACTAGCGGATCCTACAATGAGCAGTTCTTC

D gene: TRBD1
V gene: TRBV28
clone size: .
J gene: TRBJ1-3
CDR3 length: 19
CDR3 protein: CASSPYYPIDRGRRNTIYF
CDR3 DNA: TGTGCCAGCAGTCCCTACTACCCGATTGACAGGGGGCGGAGAAACACCATATATTTT

D gene: TRBD2
V gene: TRBV5-6
clone size: .
J gene: TRBJ2-1
CDR3 length: 15
CDR3 protein: CASSLGGGSYNEQFF
CDR3 DNA: TGTGCCAGCAGCTTGGGGGGGGGCTCCTACAATGAGCAGTTCTTC

D gene: .
V gene: TRBV6-5
clone size: once
J gene: TRBJ1-1
CDR3 length: 12
CDR3 protein: CASSRGGTEAFF
CDR3 DNA: TGTGCCAGCAGCCGTGGGGGGACTGAAGCTTTCTTT

D gene: .
V gene: TRBV5-4
clone size: .
J gene: TRBJ1-1
CDR3 length: 13
CDR3 protein: CASSLGTYPEAFF
CDR3 DNA: TGTGCCAGCAGCTTGGGGACGTATCCTGAAGCTTTCTTT

D gene: .
V gene: TRBV7-2
clone size: medium-sized
J gene: TRBJ1-2
CDR3 length: 15
CDR3 protein: CASSLAPSSNYGYTF
CDR3 DNA: TGTGCCAGCAGCTTAGCGCCCAGCTCTAACTATGGCTACACCTTC

D gene: TRBD1
V gene: TRBV27
clone size: .
J gene: TRBJ1-5
CDR3 length: 12
CDR3 protein: CASSETGDGYHF
CDR3 DNA: TGTGCCAGCAGTGAGACAGGGGATGGGTACCATTTT

D gene: TRBD1
V gene: TRBV5-1
clone size: large
J gene: TRBJ2-7
CDR3 length: 14
CDR3 protein: CASKGQGDPYEQYF
CDR3 DNA: TGCGCCAGTAAGGGACAGGGGGACCCCTACGAGCAGTACTTC

D gene: TRBD2
V gene: TRBV27
clone size: .
J gene: TRBJ2-7
CDR3 length: 13
CDR3 protein: CASSSRGDHEQYF
CDR3 DNA: TGTGCCAGCAGTTCCCGGGGGGACCACGAGCAGTACTTC

D gene: .
V gene: TRBV2
clone size: .
J gene: TRBJ1-1
CDR3 length: 15
CDR3 protein: CASTHPRTGPLGAFF
CDR3 DNA: TGTGCCAGCACCCACCCCAGGACCGGACCGCTGGGAGCTTTCTTT

D gene: .
V gene: TRBV15
clone size: once
J gene: TRBJ1-1
CDR3 length: 14
CDR3 protein: CATSRGLGDTEAFF
CDR3 DNA: TGTGCCACCAGCAGAGGGTTGGGGGACACTGAAGCTTTCTTT

D gene: .
V gene: TRBV5-1
clone size: .
J gene: TRBJ1-2
CDR3 length: 15
CDR3 protein: CASSSAWEINYGYTF
CDR3 DNA: TGCGCCAGCAGCTCGGCGTGGGAAATAAACTATGGCTACACCTTC

D gene: TRBD1
V gene: TRBV5-1
clone size: .
J gene: TRBJ1-1
CDR3 length: 14
CDR3 protein: CASSLGAGGTEAFF
CDR3 DNA: TGCGCCAGCAGCTTGGGGGCAGGGGGGACTGAAGCTTTCTTT

D gene: .
V gene: TRBV5-1
clone size: .
J gene: TRBJ1-5
CDR3 length: 13
CDR3 protein: CASSLGSDQPQHF
CDR3 DNA: TGCGCCAGCAGCTTGGGGTCGGATCAGCCCCAGCATTTT

D gene: .
V gene: TRBV4-1
clone size: .
J gene: TRBJ1-2
CDR3 length: 16
CDR3 protein: CASSQGGSESNYGYTF
CDR3 DNA: TGCGCCAGCAGCCAAGGAGGGAGCGAGTCTAACTATGGCTACACCTTC

D gene: .
V gene: TRBV6-6
clone size: .
J gene: TRBJ1-4
CDR3 length: 15
CDR3 protein: CASSNPGRANEKLFF
CDR3 DNA: TGTGCCAGCAGTAACCCCGGACGGGCTAATGAAAAACTGTTTTTT

D gene: .
V gene: TRBV11-2
clone size: .
J gene: TRBJ2-1
CDR3 length: 14
CDR3 protein: CASTLGQWYNEQFF
CDR3 DNA: TGTGCCAGCACCCTGGGGCAGTGGTACAATGAGCAGTTCTTC

D gene: TRBD1
V gene: TRBV19
clone size: .
J gene: TRBJ1-5
CDR3 length: 17
CDR3 protein: CASSLLRDRGSNQPQHF
CDR3 DNA: TGTGCCAGTAGCCTCCTCCGGGACAGGGGAAGCAATCAGCCCCAGCATTTT

D gene: .
V gene: TRBV7-8
clone size: .
J gene: TRBJ1-6
CDR3 length: 14
CDR3 protein: CASSPRDTNSPLHF
CDR3 DNA: TGTGCCAGCAGCCCGCGAGACACTAATTCACCCCTCCACTTT

D gene: .
V gene: TRBV7-9
clone size: .
J gene: TRBJ2-7
CDR3 length: 14
CDR3 protein: CASSPPTGTYEQYF
CDR3 DNA: TGTGCCAGCAGCCCCCCGACAGGAACCTACGAGCAGTACTTC

D gene: .
V gene: TRBV9
clone size: .
J gene: TRBJ2-1
CDR3 length: 13
CDR3 protein: CASSVATYNEQFF
CDR3 DNA: TGTGCCAGCAGCGTAGCTACTTACAATGAGCAGTTCTTC

D gene: .
V gene: TRBV7-9
clone size: .
J gene: TRBJ1-2
CDR3 length: 14
CDR3 protein: CASSPAQISRGYTF
CDR3 DNA: TGTGCCAGCAGTCCCGCCCAAATTTCGAGAGGCTACACCTTC

D gene: .
V gene: TRBV21-1
clone size: once
J gene: TRBJ2-5
CDR3 length: 19
CDR3 protein: CASSASGRLAGGGGETQYF
CDR3 DNA: TGTGCCAGCAGCGCGAGTGGTCGGCTAGCGGGGGGTGGAGGGGAGACCCAGTACTTC

D gene: .
V gene: TRBV5-4
clone size: once
J gene: TRBJ2-2
CDR3 length: 12
CDR3 protein: CASSLDTGELFF
CDR3 DNA: TGTGCCAGCAGCTTGGACACCGGGGAGCTGTTTTTT

D gene: .
V gene: TRBV6-5
clone size: .
J gene: TRBJ1-4
CDR3 length: 15
CDR3 protein: CASSSAGGPNEKLFF
CDR3 DNA: TGTGCCAGCAGTTCGGCGGGCGGACCTAATGAAAAACTGTTTTTT

D gene: .
V gene: TRBV27
clone size: .
J gene: TRBJ2-2
CDR3 length: 12
CDR3 protein: CASSILTGELFF
CDR3 DNA: TGTGCCAGCAGCATATTAACCGGGGAGCTGTTTTTT

D gene: .
V gene: TRBV6-8
clone size: .
J gene: TRBJ1-5
CDR3 length: 13
CDR3 protein: CASHNHSNQPQHF
CDR3 DNA: TGTGCCAGTCACAACCACTCTAATCAGCCCCAGCATTTT

D gene: .
V gene: TRBV14
clone size: few
J gene: TRBJ2-2
CDR3 length: 13
CDR3 protein: CASSQWPTGELFF
CDR3 DNA: TGTGCCAGCAGCCAGTGGCCCACCGGGGAGCTGTTTTTT

D gene: TRBD1
V gene: TRBV6-1
clone size: .
J gene: TRBJ1-5
CDR3 length: 15
CDR3 protein: CASSFGTGTYQPQHF
CDR3 DNA: TGTGCCAGCAGTTTCGGGACAGGGACCTATCAGCCCCAGCATTTT

D gene: .
V gene: TRBV14
clone size: .
J gene: TRBJ1-2
CDR3 length: 15
CDR3 protein: CASSQTSYVNYGYTF
CDR3 DNA: TGTGCCAGCAGCCAAACCAGCTACGTTAACTATGGCTACACCTTC

D gene: TRBD2
V gene: TRBV7-2
clone size: .
J gene: TRBJ2-5
CDR3 length: 15
CDR3 protein: CASSLLSGRGETQYF
CDR3 DNA: TGTGCCAGCAGCTTATTGTCAGGGAGGGGAGAGACCCAGTACTTC

D gene: .
V gene: TRBV9
clone size: .
J gene: TRBJ1-5
CDR3 length: 14
CDR3 protein: CASSVADSSGPQHF
CDR3 DNA: TGTGCCAGCAGCGTAGCGGACAGCTCCGGGCCCCAGCATTTT

D gene: TRBD1
V gene: TRBV4-1
clone size: .
J gene: TRBJ1-1
CDR3 length: 17
CDR3 protein: CASSPGMTGVISTEAFF
CDR3 DNA: TGCGCCAGCAGTCCTGGTATGACAGGGGTTATCAGCACTGAAGCTTTCTTT

D gene: .
V gene: TRBV6-6
clone size: .
J gene: TRBJ1-3
CDR3 length: 16
CDR3 protein: CASSYVRGHSGNTIYF
CDR3 DNA: TGTGCCAGCAGTTACGTGCGGGGGCACTCTGGAAACACCATATATTTT

D gene: TRBD1
V gene: TRBV5-1
clone size: .
J gene: TRBJ1-1
CDR3 length: 15
CDR3 protein: CASTRDSLMNTEAFF
CDR3 DNA: TGCGCCAGCACCCGGGACAGCCTTATGAACACTGAAGCTTTCTTT

D gene: .
V gene: TRBV7-8
clone size: .
J gene: TRBJ1-2
CDR3 length: 13
CDR3 protein: CASSSGGDYGYTF
CDR3 DNA: TGTGCCAGCAGCTCCGGGGGGGACTATGGCTACACCTTC

D gene: .
V gene: TRBV19
clone size: .
J gene: TRBJ1-5
CDR3 length: 15
CDR3 protein: CASSIALTSNQPQHF
CDR3 DNA: TGTGCCAGTAGTATAGCCCTGACTAGCAATCAGCCCCAGCATTTT

D gene: .
V gene: TRBV5-1
clone size: few
J gene: TRBJ2-5
CDR3 length: 15
CDR3 protein: CASSNWGARDETQYF
CDR3 DNA: TGCGCCAGCAGCAATTGGGGGGCTCGAGATGAGACCCAGTACTTC